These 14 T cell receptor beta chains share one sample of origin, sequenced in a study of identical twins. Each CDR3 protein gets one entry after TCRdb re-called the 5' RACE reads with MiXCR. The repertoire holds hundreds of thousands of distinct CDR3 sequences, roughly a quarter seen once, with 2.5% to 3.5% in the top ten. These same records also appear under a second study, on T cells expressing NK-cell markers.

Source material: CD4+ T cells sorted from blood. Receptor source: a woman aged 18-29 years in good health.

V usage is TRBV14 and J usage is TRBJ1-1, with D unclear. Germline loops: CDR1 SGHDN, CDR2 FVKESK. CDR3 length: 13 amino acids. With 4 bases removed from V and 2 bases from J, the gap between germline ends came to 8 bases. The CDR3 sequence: CASSPGFNTEAFF. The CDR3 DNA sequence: TGTGCCAGCAGCCCGGGATTCAACACTGAAGCTTTCTTT.

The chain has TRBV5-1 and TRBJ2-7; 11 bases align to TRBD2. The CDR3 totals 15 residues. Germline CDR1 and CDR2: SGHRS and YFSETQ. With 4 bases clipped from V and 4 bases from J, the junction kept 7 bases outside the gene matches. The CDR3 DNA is TGCGCCAGCAGCCTAGCGGGAGGCCCGGGTTACGAGCAGTACTTC. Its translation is CASSLAGGPGYEQYF.

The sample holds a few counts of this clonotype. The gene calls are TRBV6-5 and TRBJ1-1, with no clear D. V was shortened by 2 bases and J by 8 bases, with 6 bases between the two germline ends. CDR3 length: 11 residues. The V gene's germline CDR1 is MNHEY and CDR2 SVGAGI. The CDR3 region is CASSYAAEAFF. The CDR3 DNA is TGTGCCAGCAGTTACGCCGCCGAAGCTTTCTTT.

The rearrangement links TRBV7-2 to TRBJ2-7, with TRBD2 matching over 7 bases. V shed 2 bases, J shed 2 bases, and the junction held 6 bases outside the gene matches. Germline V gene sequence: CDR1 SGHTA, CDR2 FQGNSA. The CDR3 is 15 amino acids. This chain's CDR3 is CASSLLGLAAYEQYF. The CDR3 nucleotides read TGTGCCAGCAGCTTACTGGGGCTAGCGGCCTACGAGCAGTACTTC.

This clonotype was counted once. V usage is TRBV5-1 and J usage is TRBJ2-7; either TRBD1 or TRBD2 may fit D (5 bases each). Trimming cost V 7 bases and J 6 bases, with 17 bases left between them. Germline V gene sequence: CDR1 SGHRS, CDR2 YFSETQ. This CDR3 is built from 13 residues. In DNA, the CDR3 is TGCGCCAGCGGACTGGAGAGGGGAAGCGAGCAGTACTTC. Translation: CASGLERGSEQYF.

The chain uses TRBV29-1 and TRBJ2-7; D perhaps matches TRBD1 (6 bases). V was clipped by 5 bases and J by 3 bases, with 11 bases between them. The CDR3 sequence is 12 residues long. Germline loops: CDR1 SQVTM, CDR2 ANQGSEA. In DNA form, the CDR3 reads TGCAGCGTTCTGGACAGTGACTACGAGCAGTACTTC. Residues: CSVLDSDYEQYF.

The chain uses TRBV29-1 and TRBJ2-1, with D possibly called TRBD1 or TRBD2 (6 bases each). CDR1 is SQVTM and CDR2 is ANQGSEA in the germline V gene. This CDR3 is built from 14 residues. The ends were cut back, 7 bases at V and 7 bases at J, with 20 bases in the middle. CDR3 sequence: CSAVGGSGRNEQFF. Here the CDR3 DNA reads TGCAGCGCCGTCGGGGGCAGCGGTCGGAATGAGCAGTTCTTC.

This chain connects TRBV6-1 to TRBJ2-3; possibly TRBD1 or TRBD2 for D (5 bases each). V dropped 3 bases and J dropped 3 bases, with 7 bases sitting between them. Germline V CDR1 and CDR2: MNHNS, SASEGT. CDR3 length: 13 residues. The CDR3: CASSDRETDTQYF. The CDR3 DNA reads TGTGCCAGCAGTGACAGGGAGACAGATACGCAGTATTTT.

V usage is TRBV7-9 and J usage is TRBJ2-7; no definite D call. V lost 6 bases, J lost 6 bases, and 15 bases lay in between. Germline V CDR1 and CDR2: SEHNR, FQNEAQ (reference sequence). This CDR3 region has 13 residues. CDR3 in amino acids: CASSQSGVGEQYF. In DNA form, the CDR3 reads TGTGCCAGCAGTCAAAGTGGGGTCGGCGAGCAGTACTTC.

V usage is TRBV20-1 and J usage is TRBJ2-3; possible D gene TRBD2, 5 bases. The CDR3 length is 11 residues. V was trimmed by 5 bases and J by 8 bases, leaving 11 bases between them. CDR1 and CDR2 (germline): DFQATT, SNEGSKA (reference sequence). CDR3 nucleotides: TGCAGTGCTGTCACGGGGAGTACGCAGTATTTT. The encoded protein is CSAVTGSTQYF.

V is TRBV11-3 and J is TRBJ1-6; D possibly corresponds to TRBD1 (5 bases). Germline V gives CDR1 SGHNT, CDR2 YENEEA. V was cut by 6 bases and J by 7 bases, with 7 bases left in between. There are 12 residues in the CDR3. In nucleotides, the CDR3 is TGTGCCAGCAGAAGACAGAATTCACCCCTCCACTTT. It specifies CASRRQNSPLHF.

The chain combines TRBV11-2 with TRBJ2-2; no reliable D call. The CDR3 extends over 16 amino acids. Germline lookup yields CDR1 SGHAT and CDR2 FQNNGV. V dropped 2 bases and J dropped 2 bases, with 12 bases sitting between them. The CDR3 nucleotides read TGTGCCAGCAGCTTACGGTTGGCGGATAACACCGGGGAGCTGTTTTTT. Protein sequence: CASSLRLADNTGELFF.

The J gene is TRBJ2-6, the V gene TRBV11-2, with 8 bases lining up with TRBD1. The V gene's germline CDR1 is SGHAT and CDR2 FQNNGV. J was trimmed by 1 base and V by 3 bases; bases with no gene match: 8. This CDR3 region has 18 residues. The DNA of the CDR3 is TGTGCCAGCAGCTTCCGTTGGGACAGGTGGTCTGGGGCCAACGTCCTGACTTTC. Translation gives CASSFRWDRWSGANVLTF.

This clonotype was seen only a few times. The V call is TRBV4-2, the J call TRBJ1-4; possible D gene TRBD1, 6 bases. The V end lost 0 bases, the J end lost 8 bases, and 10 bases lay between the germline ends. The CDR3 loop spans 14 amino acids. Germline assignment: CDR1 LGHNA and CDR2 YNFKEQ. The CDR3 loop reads CASSQDRDTEKLFF. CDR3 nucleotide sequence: TGTGCCAGCAGCCAAGACCGGGACACCGAAAAACTGTTTTTT.